This TCR beta chain was retrieved from a study of blood T cell repertoires in COVID-19. Study-wide context: From the United States, Italy and Spain came samples of acute and convalescent COVID-19. PBMCs, B-cell-depleted T cells, or T cells provided the cDNA or gDNA that made up the material.

V shed 6 bases and J 5 bases; nucleotides not matched to a gene: 7. The CDR3 loop spans 16 amino acids. Germline CDR1 LNHDA, CDR2 SQIVND (reference sequence). Authors' processing steps: Counts of nucleated cells, estimated from reference gene primer amplification, were obtained. Only in-frame clones appear in the TCRdb table, and some are missing; sequencing was by immunoSEQ multiplex PCR. D and trimming come from the DNA, and the V and J calls and clone size come from that table. The sample consists of 170,000 or so clones, more than 75% of them appearing once. Patients from Seattle were sampled longitudinally, starting during active infection. This clone occurred a few times.

The sequenced sample consisted of peripheral blood. The chain recombines TRBV19 with TRBJ2-5; 15 nucleotides align to TRBD2. This clonotype was obtained from a woman in her 70s with COVID-19, enrolled during active disease. CDR3 in amino acids: CASRPSGTSGRETQYF. Here the CDR3 DNA reads TGTGCCAGTAGACCATCCGGGACTAGCGGGAGGGAGACCCAGTACTTC.